Given below is one T cell receptor (beta chain) in context. Original data processing: Nucleated cell number was recorded as an estimate derived from reference gene primer amplification. Clones were sequenced by immunoSEQ multiplex PCR, and TCRdb holds only the in-frame ones, with some missing. That table gives V, J and clone size, and the DNA gave D and trimming. The data contain 170,000 or so clones, around 73% of them singletons. Germline assignment: CDR1 SGHTA and CDR2 FQGNSA. The CDR3 spans 16 residues. The V gene lost 5 bases and the J gene lost 0 bases, with 15 bases spanning the gap. These data are taken from a study of blood T cell repertoires in COVID-19. Overall study context: Sites across the United States, Italy and Spain contributed samples from acute and convalescent COVID-19.

Sequences were obtained from PBMCs or T cells enriched from blood (not recorded which). The chain joins TRBV7-2 to TRBJ2-3, with D perhaps matching TRBD2 (5 bases). The sequence derives from a woman aged 50 to 60 who had recovered from COVID-19. CDR3 DNA: TGTGCCAGCAGCCCCCCTAGCTCCCGTAGCACAGATACGCAGTATTTT. It encodes CASSPPSSRSTDTQYF.